Shown below are 18 T cell receptor beta chains from a single sample sequenced in a study of blood T cell repertoires in COVID-19. Some clones are missing from TCRdb's copy, which holds only in-frame ones; the method was immunoSEQ multiplex PCR. The sample has roughly 60,000 clones, about nine tenths seen once. The sample taken for sequencing was peripheral blood. The receptors were gathered from a human donor with acute or convalescent COVID-19. The donor label of this sample is uncertain.

The chain uses TRBV15 and TRBJ2-1; D is unclear. V was pared by 3 bases and J by 0 bases, with 12 bases between. The CDR3 totals 16 residues. CDR1 is LNHNV, CDR2 YYDKDF, per germline (reference sequence). The CDR3 bases are TGTGCCACCAGCAGGACTGCTCCCAGCTCCTACAATGAGCAGTTCTTC. This encodes CATSRTAPSSYNEQFF. Based on the CDR3 plus reference TRBV15 and TRBJ2-1, the full variable domain is DAMVIQNPRYQVTQFGKPVTLSCSQTLNHNVMYWYQQKSSQAPKLLFHYYDKDFNNEADTPDNFQSRRPNTSFCFLDIRSPGLGDTAMYLCATSRTAPSSYNEQFFGPGTRLTVL.

The chain is built from TRBV12-2 and TRBJ2-3; the DNA was not used to check the table's D call, TRBD2. TRBV12-2 is a recognized pseudogene. This CDR3 has 15 amino acids. The CDR3 loop is CASRSGGSCTDTQYF. CDR3 nucleotide sequence: TGTGCAAGTCGCTCCGGCGGGAGCTGCACAGATACGCAGTATTTT.

The J gene is TRBJ2-5, the V gene TRBV10-3; 8 bases match TRBD1. The ends lost 11 bases at V and 2 bases at J; junction bases unmatched: 13. The CDR3 loop spans 15 amino acids. Germline values: CDR1 ENHRY, CDR2 SYGVKD. The CDR3 region is CASSTRDRSQETQYF. The CDR3 coding sequence is TGTGCCTCTTCCACCAGGGACAGGAGTCAAGAGACCCAGTACTTC.

The V call is TRBV12-5, the J call TRBJ2-5, with 11 bases lining up with TRBD1. Germline assignment: CDR1 LGHNT and CDR2 FRNRAP. J gave up 7 bases and V 6 bases, and 13 bases lay outside the gene matches. The CDR3 extends over 16 amino acids. The CDR3 spells CASGPGQGAIEGTQYF. CDR3 DNA sequence: TGTGCTAGTGGCCCAGGACAGGGGGCGATTGAGGGGACCCAGTACTTC.

V and J are TRBV2 and TRBJ2-3, with TRBD2 identical over 14 bases. Trimming cost V 5 bases and J 5 bases; bases outside gene matches: 12. CDR1 and CDR2 from the germline V gene are SNHLY and FYNNEI. This CDR3 contains 18 residues. The CDR3 DNA reads TGTGCCAGCAGTCTTTCCGGGACTAGCGGGAGAGGGGGAGATACGCAGTATTTT. It codes for CASSLSGTSGRGGDTQYF.

The CDR3: CASSATGQGAYEQYF. CDR3 coding DNA: TGTGCCAGCAGCGCGACCGGACAGGGGGCATACGAGCAGTACTTC. V and J are TRBV28 and TRBJ2-7; 11 bases fit TRBD1. The J segment lost 4 bases and the V segment lost 6 bases, leaving 8 bases of the junction unmatched. Germline values: CDR1 MDHEN, CDR2 SYDVKM. The CDR3 is made up of 15 amino acids.

The chain carries TRBV30 and TRBJ1-5; D is perhaps TRBD1 (5 bases). CDR3 length: 12 residues. V was pared by 3 bases and J by 9 bases, with 12 bases between. Germline assignment: CDR1 GTSNPN and CDR2 SVGIG (reference sequence). CDR3 DNA: TGTGCCTGGAGCGGGGGGAGGGGGCCCCAGCATTTT. Its protein product is CAWSGGRGPQHF.

The chain links TRBV5-1 to TRBJ1-6; 9 nucleotides line up with TRBD1. Germline CDR1 reads SGHRS; CDR2 reads YFSETQ. The CDR3 loop spans 14 amino acids. Trimming took 6 bases from V and 7 from J; bases not matched to a gene: 5. In nucleotides, the CDR3 is TGCGCCAGCACCCCAGGACAGGGGAATTCACCCCTCCACTTT. This gives the protein CASTPGQGNSPLHF.

This chain uses TRBV7-6 with TRBJ1-4, with a weak D call TRBD1 (5 bases). Germline assignment: CDR1 SGHVS and CDR2 FNYEAQ. V was clipped by 5 bases and J by 2 bases, with 12 bases between them. The CDR3 runs to 15 residues. The CDR3 region is CASSARTRTNEKLFF. The CDR3 bases are TGTGCCAGCAGCGCGAGGACACGGACTAATGAAAAACTGTTTTTT.

V and J are TRBV29-1 and TRBJ1-2, with 7 bases lining up with TRBD1. The CDR3 length is 14 residues. V lost 4 bases to trimming and J lost 6 bases; unmatched junction nucleotides: 11. Per the germline V gene, CDR1 is SQVTM and CDR2 is ANQGSEA. In DNA, the CDR3 is TGCAGCGTTGTAAGGACAGGCACTTTAGATGGCTACACCTTC. It translates to CSVVRTGTLDGYTF.

The chain couples TRBV9 to TRBJ1-1, with 11 bases fitting TRBD1. Germline V lookup: CDR1 SGDLS, CDR2 YYNGEE. V was pared by 0 bases and J by 6 bases, with 1 base of the junction left unmatched. The length of the CDR3 is 14 residues. The CDR3 sequence: CASSVEGQGAEAFF. The CDR3 DNA reads TGTGCCAGCAGCGTAGAGGGACAGGGGGCTGAAGCTTTCTTT.

V usage is TRBV30 and J usage is TRBJ2-5; the match to TRBD1 covers 10 bases. Per germline, CDR1 GTSNPN and CDR2 SVGIG (reference sequence). The CDR3 runs to 15 residues. V lost 4 bases and J lost 4; bases outside the gene matches: 9. CDR3 coding DNA: TGTGCCTGGACCTCCCGACAGGGGGCTTCAGAGACCCAGTACTTC. Residues: CAWTSRQGASETQYF. Variable domain in full (rest from reference TRBV30 and TRBJ2-5): SQTIHQWPATLVQPVGSPLSLECTVEGTSNPNLYWYRQAAGRGLQLLFYSVGIGQISSEVPQNLSASRPQDRQFILSSKKLLLSDSGFYLCAWTSRQGASETQYFGPGTRLLVL.

This clone was seen more than once but under ten times. The chain couples TRBV27 to TRBJ1-6; the match to TRBD1 covers 10 bases. CDR3 length: 14 amino acids. J lost 7 bases, V lost 6 bases, and 3 bases had no gene match. Germline loops: CDR1 MNHEY, CDR2 SMNVEV (reference sequence). The CDR3 is CASRMDRGNSPLHF. In nucleotides, the CDR3 is TGTGCCAGCAGGATGGACAGGGGGAATTCACCCCTCCACTTT.

The chain couples TRBV11-2 to TRBJ2-7; TRBD1 agrees at 9 bases. Germline V gives CDR1 SGHAT, CDR2 FQNNGV. The length of the CDR3 is 15 residues. V was clipped by 5 bases and J by 6 bases; unmatched bases: 11. The CDR3 region is CASSPTGQGNGEQYF. Here the CDR3 DNA reads TGTGCCAGCAGCCCCACCGGACAGGGGAATGGCGAGCAGTACTTC.

CDR3 coding DNA: TGTGCCAGCAGCCGAGGGACAGCAAGCAATCAGCCCCAGCATTTT. It translates to CASSRGTASNQPQHF. The chain links TRBV16 to TRBJ1-5; 7 bases line up with TRBD1. The CDR3 runs to 15 residues. Germline lookup yields CDR1 KGHSY and CDR2 FQNENV. J was trimmed by 1 base and V by 4 bases; bases with no gene match: 4.

The chain links TRBV10-1 to TRBJ2-2; TRBD1 matches at 9 bases. The V segment lost 8 bases and the J segment 3 bases; nucleotides outside the gene matches: 4. Germline loops: CDR1 WNHNN, CDR2 SYGVQD (reference sequence). The CDR3 contains 14 residues. The CDR3 coding sequence is TGCGCCAGCCGAAGGACAGGGGACACCGGGGAGCTGTTTTTT. Translation: CASRRTGDTGELFF.

The chain links TRBV7-2 to TRBJ2-5, with 10 nucleotides matching TRBD2. Trimming removed 3 bases from V and 5 bases from J; junction bases left unmatched: 9. Germline-derived CDR1 and CDR2 are SGHTA and FQGNSA. The CDR3 is 16 residues long. The chain's CDR3 is CASSFSSGGDVETQYF. For the CDR3, the DNA is TGTGCCAGCAGCTTTTCTAGCGGGGGTGATGTGGAGACCCAGTACTTC.

This chain uses TRBV21-1 with TRBJ2-1; TRBD1 reflects the table's D call only, with no check against the DNA. TRBV21-1 is flagged as a pseudogene. CDR3 size: 14 residues. The CDR3 coding sequence is TGTGCCAGCATCCTAGGGACAGTCAAGGGTGAGCAGTTCTTC. This encodes CASILGTVKGEQFF.